These 8 T cell receptor beta chains came from one sample sequenced in a study of cytomegalovirus exposure and HLA in healthy donors. PCR involved 60 Vbeta and 13 Jbeta primers. Sequencing used immunoSEQ multiplex PCR; TCRdb keeps in-frame clones, though not all of them. Among 190,000 or so clones listed, about 76% were seen once. The specimen sequenced was PBMCs. The source of these receptors is a male donor in good health and CMV-seropositive.

This clone was observed once. V usage is TRBV4-2 and J usage is TRBJ2-3, with TRBD1 as a possible D gene (5 bases). In germline, CDR1 is LGHNA, CDR2 YNFKEQ. There are 15 residues in the CDR3. Trimming shortened V by 0 bases and J by 8 bases, and 15 bases separated the two germline ends. CDR3: CASSQEAKGQGTQYF. Here the CDR3 DNA reads TGTGCCAGCAGCCAAGAGGCAAAGGGTCAGGGTACGCAGTATTTT.

The V gene is TRBV6-6, the J gene TRBJ1-1, with D unresolved. Germline V gene data show CDR1 as MNHNY and CDR2 as SVGAGI (reference sequence). The V end lost 6 bases, the J end lost 5 bases, and 7 bases lay between the germline ends. This CDR3 has 11 residues. CDR3 region: CASRRRTEAFF. The CDR3 DNA sequence: TGTGCCAGCAGGCGGAGGACTGAAGCTTTCTTT.

The genes are TRBV11-3 and TRBJ2-5, with D tentatively TRBD1 (6 bases). With 2 bases removed from V and 7 bases from J, the gap between germline ends came to 14 bases. The germline gives CDR1 SGHNT, CDR2 YENEEA. This CDR3 has 14 residues. The DNA for the CDR3 is TGTGCCAGCAGCTTACGTTCAGGGGCAGGGACCCAGTACTTC. As protein: CASSLRSGAGTQYF.

J is TRBJ2-3 and V is TRBV7-8, with 7 bases identical to TRBD1. Germline CDR1 and CDR2: SGHVS and FQNEAQ. The CDR3 has 18 residues. Trimming at V came to 1 base and at J to 2 bases, leaving 12 bases not matched to a gene. CDR3 region: CASSLVRVTGDNTDTQYF. CDR3 DNA: TGTGCCAGCAGCTTAGTTAGGGTCACAGGGGACAACACAGATACGCAGTATTTT.

The V gene is TRBV7-9, the J gene TRBJ1-2; D is ambiguous. V lost 3 bases to trimming and J lost 6 bases, with 11 bases between them. Germline V gene sequence: CDR1 SEHNR, CDR2 FQNEAQ (reference sequence). The CDR3 totals 13 residues. The CDR3 coding sequence is TGTGCCAGCAGCTTGGACTTGAGTGATGGCTACACCTTC. Translated, it gives CASSLDLSDGYTF.

The chain has TRBV7-2 and TRBJ1-3; D is unresolved. The length of the CDR3 is 13 residues. The germline gives CDR1 SGHTA, CDR2 FQGNSA. V gave up 5 bases and J gave up 5 bases, with 10 bases separating them. CDR3 protein: CASSLYERNTIYF. The CDR3 nucleotides read TGTGCCAGCAGCCTCTACGAACGAAACACCATATATTTT.

This clone turned up a few times. V gene TRBV7-9 combines with J gene TRBJ1-1; perhaps TRBD1 as D (5 bases). V lost 0 bases and J 11 bases, leaving 10 bases between the germline ends. Germline-derived CDR1 and CDR2 are SEHNR and FQNEAQ (reference sequence). CDR3 size: 12 residues. DNA for the CDR3: TGTGCCAGCAGCTTAGCCGGCAGGGCCGCTTTCTTT. Protein product: CASSLAGRAAFF.

The chain employs TRBV5-1 and TRBJ2-5; 11 positions agree with TRBD2. The J call is uncertain, as TRBJ2-7 better fits the DNA end. The CDR3 length is 14 residues. CDR1 and CDR2 from the germline V gene are SGHRS and YFSETQ. CDR3 residues: CASSQTSGSYEQYF. The CDR3 DNA sequence: TGCGCCAGCAGCCAAACTAGCGGGAGTTACGAGCAGTACTTC.